The subject of this entry is one TCR beta chain. What it binds is not known. The data belong to a study of response to subunit inactivated influenza vaccine. Study-wide points: It was the authors' suggestion that each seasonal influenza vaccination recruits few new T cells.

Using its own MiXCR run on the RT-PCR reads, TCRdb lists one record per CDR3 protein. Among under 850,000 distinct CDR3 sequences listed, approximately 17% were seen once. Deletions cut 4 bases from V and 5 bases from J, with 13 bases between. Germline V gives CDR1 SQVTM, CDR2 ANQGSEA. This CDR3 spans 13 amino acids. This specimen consisted of PBMCs from blood, obtained more than 4 days after vaccination. The gene calls are TRBV29-1 and TRBJ2-3; D call uncertain. The TCR comes from a man aged 50-60 years who received an inactivated influenza vaccine. CDR3 loop: CSVGGRMGDTQYF. For the CDR3, the DNA is TGCAGCGTTGGAGGACGGATGGGAGATACGCAGTATTTT.